Each of the 7 T cell receptor beta chains below was sequenced from the same sample in a study of blood T cell repertoires in COVID-19. The repertoire was sequenced with immunoSEQ multiplex PCR; TCRdb's copy has only in-frame clones and lacks some. Seen here are some 250,000 clones, almost 85% observed once, and the top ten hold roughly 15%. The sample consisted of PBMCs or T cells enriched from blood (not recorded which). These receptors were collected from a man aged 35-49 years who had recovered from COVID-19.

The chain combines TRBV7-6 with TRBJ2-1; 8 bases are a match to TRBD2. The CDR3 consists of 15 residues. Germline CDR1 is SGHVS and CDR2 is FNYEAQ. J lost 4 bases, V lost 6 bases, and 8 bases had no gene match. This chain's CDR3 is CASSSLAGLYNEQFF. The DNA of the CDR3 is TGTGCCAGCAGTTCCCTAGCGGGCTTATACAATGAGCAGTTCTTC.

The J gene is TRBJ1-2, the V gene TRBV7-9; 7 bases are a match to TRBD1. Germline CDR1 reads SEHNR; CDR2 reads FQNEAQ (reference sequence). The CDR3 has 13 amino acids. V dropped 6 bases and J dropped 8; count of bases not matched to a gene: 9. The CDR3 reads CASRSGGLRGYTF. The CDR3 DNA reads TGTGCCAGCAGGTCAGGGGGGCTGAGAGGCTACACCTTC.

This clone is a singleton in its sample. CDR3 coding DNA: TGTGCCAGCAGCCAAAGCCGGGTCTCCTCTGGAAACACCATATATTTT. Protein sequence: CASSQSRVSSGNTIYF. V gene TRBV7-8 combines with J gene TRBJ1-3; D call uncertain. The germline V gene encodes CDR1 SGHVS and CDR2 FQNEAQ. The CDR3 has 16 amino acids. V was cut by 5 bases and J by 0 bases, with 14 bases left in between.

This rearrangement joins TRBV5-1 to TRBJ1-2, with unresolved D. V was shortened by 1 base and J by 4 bases, with 8 bases between the two germline ends. The length of the CDR3 is 13 residues. Germline V CDR1 and CDR2: SGHRS, YFSETQ. Here the CDR3 reads CASSLTRGYGYTF. Written as DNA, the CDR3 is TGCGCCAGCAGCTTGACGAGAGGCTATGGCTACACCTTC.

The CDR3, as DNA: TGTGCCAGCAGCTTCATCCAGGGGGCGCGTGGCTACACCTTC. It encodes CASSFIQGARGYTF. This chain joins TRBV13 and TRBJ1-2, with 8 bases matching TRBD1. The CDR3 is 14 residues long. Germline V lookup: CDR1 PRHDT, CDR2 FYEKMQ (reference sequence). J was trimmed by 7 bases and V by 3 bases; bases with no gene match: 7.

The genes are TRBV2 and TRBJ2-7; 7 positions agree with TRBD1. The CDR3 loop spans 16 amino acids. The J segment lost 0 bases and the V segment lost 3 bases, leaving 8 bases of the junction unmatched. The germline gives CDR1 SNHLY, CDR2 FYNNEI. CDR3: CASSDPTGPSSYEQYF. CDR3 DNA: TGTGCCAGCAGTGATCCGACAGGGCCAAGCTCCTACGAGCAGTACTTC.

This clone was seen only once. V is TRBV28 and J is TRBJ1-6; 9 positions match TRBD1. The length of the CDR3 is 14 residues. Germline CDR1 is MDHEN and CDR2 is SYDVKM. The CDR3 nucleotides read TGTGCATCCCGGCGGGGACAGGGTAACTCACCCCTCCACTTT. Its protein is CASRRGQGNSPLHF.